The rows below give T cell receptor beta chains drawn from one sample of a study of blood T cell repertoires in COVID-19. Sequencing was performed with immunoSEQ multiplex PCR; in TCRdb, only in-frame clones are kept and a portion is missing. The sample includes 380,000 or so clones, roughly 90% of them seen just once. The sequenced sample was PBMCs or T cells enriched from blood (not recorded which). The source is a woman aged 25 to 39 with acute COVID-19. The conserved cysteine and the conserved F or W are not part of the CDR3 here. Fields, in order: J gene, V gene, CDR3 protein.

J gene: TRBJ2-2; V gene: TRBV18; CDR3 protein: ASSPRLSGALNTGELF
J gene: TRBJ1-5; V gene: TRBV7-6; CDR3 protein: ASSLETASEGPQH
J gene: TRBJ2-3; V gene: TRBV7-2; CDR3 protein: ASSPGGGRDPYGY
J gene: TRBJ2-2; V gene: TRBV4-3; CDR3 protein: ASSRVAGSVTGELF
J gene: TRBJ2-2; V gene: TRBV3-1/TRBV3-2; CDR3 protein: ATGLATTGELF
J gene: TRBJ2-7; V gene: TRBV6-2/TRBV6-3; CDR3 protein: ASSMSDKGSYEQY
J gene: TRBJ2-6; V gene: TRBV27; CDR3 protein: ASSLGQGALGANVLT
J gene: TRBJ1-3; V gene: TRBV11-2; CDR3 protein: ASSLGATRDGNTIY
J gene: TRBJ2-1; V gene: TRBV9; CDR3 protein: ASSATYNEQF
J gene: TRBJ2-3; V gene: TRBV4-1; CDR3 protein: ASSPSKTSGGRLDTQY
J gene: TRBJ1-4; V gene: TRBV19; CDR3 protein: ASSQGQRNEKLF
J gene: TRBJ1-4; V gene: TRBV5-1; CDR3 protein: ASSLYRGQTEKLF
J gene: TRBJ1-2; V gene: TRBV5-3; CDR3 protein: ARSRQGSLSYGYT
J gene: TRBJ2-7; V gene: TRBV6-1; CDR3 protein: ASSEGYRGLYEQY
J gene: TRBJ2-7; V gene: TRBV3-1/TRBV3-2; CDR3 protein: ASSQDGGQVFREQY
J gene: TRBJ2-1; V gene: TRBV12-3/TRBV12-4; CDR3 protein: ASSQDRNNEQF
J gene: TRBJ2-3; V gene: TRBV7-2; CDR3 protein: ARSGGGDTQY
J gene: TRBJ2-1; V gene: TRBV19; CDR3 protein: ASSISLYNEQF
J gene: TRBJ1-5; V gene: TRBV19; CDR3 protein: ASSRRTDNQPQH
J gene: TRBJ2-3; V gene: TRBV10-1; CDR3 protein: ASSDGQGATDTQY
J gene: TRBJ2-1; V gene: TRBV7-9; CDR3 protein: ASGGGEQF
J gene: TRBJ1-2; V gene: TRBV7-6; CDR3 protein: ASSPDSRPGGYGYT
J gene: TRBJ1-3; V gene: TRBV7-9; CDR3 protein: ASSLTDSGNTIY
J gene: TRBJ1-6; V gene: TRBV30; CDR3 protein: AWSDQEPSSYNSPLH
J gene: TRBJ2-7; V gene: TRBV29-1; CDR3 protein: SVSVTGEQY
J gene: TRBJ1-1; V gene: TRBV5-1; CDR3 protein: ASSLDSMNTEAF
J gene: TRBJ1-4; V gene: TRBV6-5; CDR3 protein: ASTPGGINEKLF
J gene: TRBJ1-2; V gene: TRBV7-2; CDR3 protein: ASSLAGTGGFYGYT
J gene: TRBJ1-4; V gene: TRBV7-9; CDR3 protein: ASSATGGDEKLF
J gene: TRBJ1-3; V gene: TRBV7-2; CDR3 protein: ASSLSQGDTIY
J gene: TRBJ2-7; V gene: TRBV5-8; CDR3 protein: ASSWTGQGLYEQY
J gene: TRBJ1-3; V gene: TRBV9; CDR3 protein: ASSREEPGQGFYGNTIY
J gene: TRBJ2-5; V gene: TRBV5-1; CDR3 protein: ASSQREGSTQY
J gene: TRBJ2-1; V gene: TRBV5-1; CDR3 protein: ASSPSRGVSYNEQF
J gene: TRBJ1-2; V gene: TRBV2; CDR3 protein: ASTGQGGYGYT
J gene: TRBJ1-4; V gene: TRBV11-2; CDR3 protein: ASSSGTGFREKLF
J gene: TRBJ2-3; V gene: TRBV7-3; CDR3 protein: ASSPTSGRSTDTQY
J gene: TRBJ1-2; V gene: TRBV7-2; CDR3 protein: ASSLASTGQEVSYGYT
J gene: TRBJ1-3; V gene: TRBV10-3; CDR3 protein: AISESQGAQGNTIY
J gene: TRBJ2-3; V gene: TRBV7-8; CDR3 protein: ASSLPEGQGTSSTDTQY
J gene: TRBJ1-4; V gene: TRBV5-5; CDR3 protein: ASSLGTGLTEKLF
J gene: TRBJ1-1; V gene: TRBV7-3; CDR3 protein: ASSMTSRVEAF
J gene: TRBJ2-7; V gene: TRBV21-1; CDR3 protein: ASSKVFARGNEQY
J gene: TRBJ1-1; V gene: TRBV3-1/TRBV3-2; CDR3 protein: ASSQQGGVGTEAF
J gene: TRBJ2-1; V gene: TRBV5-1; CDR3 protein: ASSLARGADEQF
J gene: TRBJ1-6; V gene: TRBV3-1/TRBV3-2; CDR3 protein: ASSSPGTGASPLH
J gene: TRBJ1-2; V gene: TRBV6-5; CDR3 protein: ASSRDRARYGYT
J gene: TRBJ1-5; V gene: TRBV2; CDR3 protein: ASSGGTGGGNQPQH
J gene: TRBJ1-2; V gene: TRBV5-1; CDR3 protein: ASSYDRAKGGYT
J gene: TRBJ2-6; V gene: TRBV29-1; CDR3 protein: SVLSSGANVLT